This TCR beta chain came from a study of blood T cell repertoires in COVID-19. In the study overall: Material from acute and convalescent COVID-19 was sourced from the United States, Italy and Spain. Sample material is recorded as cDNA or gDNA derived from T cells, B-cell-depleted T cells, or PBMCs.

The CDR3 is 14 amino acids. Germline V lookup: CDR1 SGHTA, CDR2 FQGNSA. The V end was cut by 3 bases, the J end by 3 bases, with 8 bases between. In the authors' methods: Estimation of nucleated cell counts relied on the amplification of reference gene primers. Method: immunoSEQ multiplex PCR; TCRdb's copy keeps in-frame clones and lacks some. That table furnishes V, J and clone size, whereas the DNA furnished D and trimming. Of 80,000 to 100,000 clones in the sample, approximately 81% were seen once. The receptor's source is a man between 60 and 75 years old with acute or convalescent COVID-19. This sequence joins TRBV7-2 and TRBJ2-2, with D unclear. Sequenced input: peripheral blood. CDR3 in amino acids: CASSFPQYTGELFF. The CDR3 DNA sequence: TGTGCCAGCAGCTTTCCACAGTACACCGGGGAGCTGTTTTTT. Filled out from reference TRBV7-2 and TRBJ2-2, the complete variable domain reads GAGVSQSPSNKVTEKGKDVELRCDPISGHTALYWYRQSLGQGLEFLIYFQGNSAPDKSGLPSDRFSAERTGGSVSTLTIQRTQQEDSAVYLCASSFPQYTGELFFGEGSRLTVL.